This TCR beta chain was identified in a study of blood T cell repertoires in COVID-19. Study context: Specimens from acute and convalescent COVID-19 originated in the United States, Italy and Spain. The analysed material was cDNA or gDNA that came from T cells, B-cell-depleted T cells, or PBMCs.

After removal of 0 bases from V and 0 bases from J, the junction contained 9 bases not matched to a gene. The CDR3 extends over 20 amino acids. The germline V gene encodes CDR1 SGDLS and CDR2 YYNGEE. Generated by immunoSEQ multiplex PCR, the TCRdb table keeps only in-frame clones and is missing some. The data contain about 270,000 clones, 85% of them seen just once; the ten biggest clones take up 4.1%. V gene TRBV9 combines with J gene TRBJ2-6; TRBD1 matches 10 bases. Sequencing input: peripheral blood. The sequence was collected from a woman aged 50 to 60 with active or convalescent COVID-19. DNA of the CDR3: TGTGCCAGCAGCGTAGGGAACGCCGGGACAGGGGCCTCTGGGGCCAACGTCCTGACTTTC. This codes for CASSVGNAGTGASGANVLTF.